Shown below are 7 T cell receptor beta chains from a single sample sequenced in a study of T cells in Graves' hyperthyroidism and ophthalmopathy. TCR beta CDR3 regions were amplified from RNA. First-round RT-PCR with HTBI primers amplified the TCR CDR3 region. A single record per CDR3 protein comes from TCRdb applying MiXCR to the multiplex PCR reads. The repertoire includes about half a million distinct CDR3 sequences, 20% to 25% of them detected once, and 49% sits in the top ten. What was sequenced was blood. The receptors were gathered from a woman aged 70-85 years with Graves' ophthalmopathy.

This clonotype has at least ten counts. The chain joins TRBV2 to TRBJ1-1; D uncertain. Germline loops: CDR1 SNHLY, CDR2 FYNNEI. V lost 2 bases and J lost 5, with 6 bases in between. This CDR3 spans 12 amino acids. The CDR3 sequence is CASSERGTEAFF. The CDR3, as DNA: TGTGCCAGCAGTGAAAGAGGGACTGAAGCTTTCTTT.

This clonotype was recorded many times. J is TRBJ2-7 and V is TRBV2, with TRBD2 as a possible D gene (6 bases). The CDR3 sequence is 15 residues long. V was cut by 2 bases and J by 0 bases, with 11 bases left in between. Germline CDR1 and CDR2: SNHLY and FYNNEI. CDR3 loop: CASSESGVGSYEQYF. In DNA, the CDR3 is TGTGCCAGCAGTGAATCGGGGGTCGGCTCCTACGAGCAGTACTTC.

This clonotype was observed many times. The CDR3 nucleotides are TGTGCCAGCAGCGGCATGGGGGGAACAGGGGGAAATGAGCAGTTCTTC. Residues: CASSGMGGTGGNEQFF. The chain uses TRBV11-2 and TRBJ2-1; TRBD1 aligns across 8 bases. This CDR3 region has 16 residues. The V segment lost 5 bases and the J segment 7 bases; nucleotides outside the gene matches: 13. Germline V gives CDR1 SGHAT, CDR2 FQNNGV.

This clonotype was counted only a few times. The V gene is TRBV7-8, the J gene TRBJ2-7, with 7 bases matching TRBD2. The CDR3 is 14 amino acids. Germline CDR1 SGHVS, CDR2 FQNEAQ. V trimming: 5 bases; J trimming: 7 bases; junction bases outside the gene matches: 11. The CDR3 sequence is CASSRIRVGGEQYF. The CDR3 DNA reads TGTGCCAGCAGCCGAATTCGGGTGGGAGGGGAGCAGTACTTC.

In this sample, this clonotype turned up a few times. This sequence joins TRBV27 and TRBJ1-1; D perhaps matches TRBD1 (6 bases). The V end was cut by 0 bases, the J end by 8 bases, with 22 bases between. Germline V gene data show CDR1 as MNHEY and CDR2 as SMNVEV (reference sequence). CDR3 length equals 17 residues. The CDR3 protein is CASSLSGWGRPPFEAFF. The CDR3, as DNA: TGTGCCAGCAGTTTATCGGGGTGGGGGCGGCCACCATTCGAAGCTTTCTTT.

This clonotype was found a few times. V is TRBV28 and J is TRBJ1-5, with 7 bases aligning to TRBD1. CDR1 and CDR2 from the germline V gene are MDHEN and SYDVKM. The CDR3 has 14 residues. The ends lost 5 bases at V and 6 bases at J; junction bases unmatched: 7. Written as DNA, the CDR3 is TGTGCCAGCAGTACTCACAGGGGACTTCAGCCCCAGCATTTT. This encodes CASSTHRGLQPQHF.

Concerning this clonotype: A read error may be the cause here, since a much bigger clone is one base away. V usage is TRBV6-2 or TRBV6-3 and J usage is TRBJ1-1; D ambiguous. This CDR3 is built from 12 residues. Germline V gene sequence: CDR1 MNHEY, CDR2 SVGEGT. The CDR3 protein is CAGSLQYTEAFF. For the CDR3, the DNA is TGTGCCGGCAGTTTGCAATACACTGAAGCTTTCTTT.